This T cell receptor beta chain was sequenced in a study of shared clonotypes between healthy human individuals. Study-wide points: It was observed that roughly 5.4% of naive CD4 clonotypes were shared across a few donors.

TCRdb's table, derived via immunoSEQ multiplex PCR, lists solely in-frame clones and lacks some. The sample consists of some 2,000,000 clones, around 95% of them appearing once. Unmatched junction bases numbered 5, after V lost 5 bases and J lost 5 bases. CDR1 and CDR2 from the germline V gene are SEHNR and FQNEAQ (reference sequence). The CDR3 is 15 residues long. To note about this clone: What it binds is unknown.

The TCR sequence derives from a man aged 18 to 29 in good health. V is TRBV7-9 and J is TRBJ2-1, with 11 bases lining up with TRBD2. Sequencing was performed on naive CD4+ T cells sorted from blood. This sample's subset: CD45RA+ positively selected. The CDR3 reads CASSPGLAVNNEQFF. In DNA, the CDR3 is TGTGCCAGCAGCCCGGGACTAGCGGTGAACAATGAGCAGTTCTTC.